The next 27 T cell receptor beta chains were all read from a single sample in a study of cytomegalovirus exposure and HLA in healthy donors. The method was immunoSEQ multiplex PCR; TCRdb's version includes in-frame clones alone and lacks a portion of them. The sample holds 110,000 to 150,000 clones; 85% to 90% are singletons and the top ten take less than 8%. Specimen: PBMCs. All receptors come from a woman aged 25-40 years in good health and CMV-seropositive.

The rearrangement links TRBV10-3 to TRBJ2-7; possible D gene TRBD2, 7 bases. The germline V gene has CDR1 ENHRY and CDR2 SYGVKD. With 2 bases removed from V and 2 bases from J, the gap between germline ends came to 16 bases. This CDR3 spans 16 amino acids. CDR3 sequence: CAISEKRGGLAYEQYF. Here the CDR3 DNA reads TGTGCCATCAGTGAGAAGAGGGGGGGACTGGCCTACGAGCAGTACTTC.

The chain links TRBV28 to TRBJ1-2, with D unresolved. The germline CDR1 and CDR2 sequences are MDHEN and SYDVKM. Trimming took 7 bases from V and 4 from J, leaving 16 bases between them. The CDR3 is 14 amino acids. CDR3 DNA sequence: TGTGCCAGCAAGCCGCTAGAGGACTTCTATGGCTACACCTTC. This gives the protein CASKPLEDFYGYTF.

This chain links TRBV4-2 with TRBJ1-2; unclear D gene. The CDR3 extends over 14 amino acids. Trimming removed 3 bases at V and 6 bases at J, with 14 bases between. Germline values: CDR1 LGHNA, CDR2 YNFKEQ. CDR3: CASSQTRDPNGYTF. The CDR3 DNA reads as TGTGCCAGCAGCCAGACCCGGGATCCTAATGGCTACACCTTC.

V and J are TRBV10-3 and TRBJ2-3; D gene unclear. The germline V gene has CDR1 ENHRY and CDR2 SYGVKD. V lost 0 bases, J lost 7 bases, and 5 bases lay in between. CDR3 length: 12 residues. CDR3 amino acids: CAISESRNTQYF. The CDR3 nucleotides read TGTGCCATCAGTGAGTCGAGGAATACGCAGTATTTT.

The sample holds one count of this clone. CDR3: CASSDSMERGQGDEKLFF. DNA for the CDR3: TGTGCCAGCAGTGACTCGATGGAAAGGGGACAGGGGGATGAAAAACTGTTTTTT. V usage is TRBV6-4 and J usage is TRBJ1-4; TRBD1 aligns across 11 bases. Germline V lookup: CDR1 MRHNA, CDR2 SNTAGT. Trimming removed 0 bases from V and 6 bases from J; junction bases left unmatched: 9. The CDR3 runs 18 residues.

The rearrangement links TRBV5-5 to TRBJ1-2; tentative D call: TRBD1 (5 bases). Trimming pared 4 bases from V and 4 bases from J, leaving 17 bases between. Germline CDR1 reads SGHKS; CDR2 reads YYEKEE (reference sequence). CDR3 size: 15 residues. The CDR3 DNA reads as TGTGCCAGCAGCCTTGACAGTCGGTTCCCCTATGGCTACACCTTC. Encoded protein: CASSLDSRFPYGYTF. The variable domain in full, completed from reference TRBV5-5 and TRBJ1-2, reads DAGVTQSPTHLIKTRGQQVTLRCSPISGHKSVSWYQQVLGQGPQFIFQYYEKEERGRGNFPDRFSARQFPNYSSELNVNALLLGDSALYLCASSLDSRFPYGYTFGSGTRLTVV.

The chain combines TRBV7-8 with TRBJ2-3; TRBD2 matches 7 bases. Germline V CDR1 and CDR2: SGHVS, FQNEAQ. The V segment lost 3 bases and the J segment 1 base; nucleotides outside the gene matches: 4. CDR3 size: 15 residues. CDR3 region: CASSFGRERTDTQYF. DNA for the CDR3: TGTGCCAGCAGCTTTGGGCGGGAGCGCACAGATACGCAGTATTTT.

The chain employs TRBV18 and TRBJ2-3, with TRBD2 matching 13 bases. CDR3 length: 16 residues. Germline V gene lookup returns CDR1 KGHSH and CDR2 LQKENI. V was pared by 3 bases and J by 6 bases, with 6 bases of the junction left unmatched. The CDR3 nucleotides are TGTGCCAGCTCACCCCGCGGGACTAGCGGGAAGGATACGCAGTATTTT. This gives the protein CASSPRGTSGKDTQYF. The variable domain in full, with the rest retrieved from reference TRBV18 and TRBJ2-3, is NAGVMQNPRHLVRRRGQEARLRCSPMKGHSHVYWYRQLPEEGLKFMVYLQKENIIDESGMPKERFSAEFPKEGPSILRIQQVVRGDSAAYFCASSPRGTSGKDTQYFGPGTRLTVL.

V usage is TRBV6-5 and J usage is TRBJ1-2; 8 positions match TRBD1. V lost 5 bases to trimming and J lost 8 bases; unmatched junction nucleotides: 10. The germline V gene encodes CDR1 MNHEY and CDR2 SVGAGI. This CDR3 comprises 14 residues. CDR3 nucleotides: TGTGCCAGCAGTCAGGACAGGGCGTTTACGGGCTACACCTTC. Its protein is CASSQDRAFTGYTF.

V gene TRBV5-1 combines with J gene TRBJ1-6, with 8 bases identical to TRBD1. The CDR3 extends over 14 amino acids. The germline CDR1 and CDR2 sequences are SGHRS and YFSETQ. The junction had 7 bases not matched to a gene; V was cut back by 4 bases and J by 10 bases. Written as DNA, the CDR3 is TGCGCCAGCAGCCCGGACAGGGCCGGGTCACCCCTCCACTTT. Its translation is CASSPDRAGSPLHF.

The V and J genes are TRBV29-1 and TRBJ2-3, with 13 bases aligning to TRBD2. Germline V gene lookup returns CDR1 SQVTM and CDR2 ANQGSEA. The ends lost 5 bases at V and 4 bases at J; junction bases unmatched: 3. This CDR3 has 14 residues. CDR3 residues: CSVRGLAGADTQYF. The CDR3 nucleotides are TGCAGCGTTCGAGGACTAGCGGGAGCAGATACGCAGTATTTT.

The chain employs TRBV6-5 and TRBJ2-7; tentative D call: TRBD1 (5 bases). The germline V gene encodes CDR1 MNHEY and CDR2 SVGAGI. The V and J ends lost 5 bases and 2 bases respectively, with 10 bases between them. The CDR3 covers 13 residues. CDR3 loop: CASSQGTAYEQYF. CDR3 bases: TGTGCCAGCAGTCAGGGCACGGCCTACGAGCAGTACTTC.

V gene TRBV7-9 combines with J gene TRBJ2-1, with a possible D match to TRBD1 (5 bases). Trimming left V 7 bases short and J 3 bases short, with 19 bases between. CDR1 is SEHNR and CDR2 is FQNEAQ in the germline V gene (reference sequence). The CDR3 has 16 amino acids. The CDR3 loop is CASIPVRGPNYNEQFF. The DNA of the CDR3 is TGTGCCAGCATCCCGGTAAGGGGCCCAAACTACAATGAGCAGTTCTTC.

The V and J genes are TRBV9 and TRBJ2-7; 8 bases line up with TRBD2. Per germline, CDR1 SGDLS and CDR2 YYNGEE. The V segment lost 4 bases and the J segment 3 bases; nucleotides outside the gene matches: 6. This CDR3 region has 14 residues. CDR3: CASSPSSGIYEQYF. In DNA, the CDR3 is TGTGCCAGCAGCCCGAGTAGCGGGATCTACGAGCAGTACTTC.

V usage is TRBV9 and J usage is TRBJ2-3; 9 nucleotides agree with TRBD2. The length of the CDR3 is 16 residues. Trimming removed 2 bases from V and 2 bases from J; junction bases left unmatched: 6. CDR1 and CDR2 from the germline V gene are SGDLS and YYNGEE. The chain's CDR3 is CASSVRLAVNTDTQYF. For the CDR3, the DNA is TGTGCCAGCAGCGTTCGACTAGCGGTAAACACAGATACGCAGTATTTT.

The chain joins TRBV5-6 to TRBJ2-3; possibly TRBD1 for D (5 bases). CDR3 length: 14 amino acids. Trimming took 0 bases from V and 3 from J, leaving 8 bases between them. Germline assignment: CDR1 SGHDT and CDR2 YYEEEE. The CDR3, as DNA: TGTGCCAGCAGCTTGGGACAGTTAACAGATACGCAGTATTTT. Its protein is CASSLGQLTDTQYF.

This clone has only one observation. CDR3 nucleotide sequence: TGTGCCAGCAGCTTACACCGGGAGGACGGAGATACGCAGTATTTT. Protein: CASSLHREDGDTQYF. The chain employs TRBV7-2 and TRBJ2-3; 7 positions agree with TRBD2. With V trimmed by 2 bases and J by 5 bases, 7 bases remained unmatched. Germline loops: CDR1 SGHTA, CDR2 FQGNSA. The length of the CDR3 is 15 residues.

The rearrangement links TRBV6-5 to TRBJ1-5; a weak D match, TRBD1 (5 bases). The CDR3 extends over 14 amino acids. Trimming cost V 2 bases and J 9 bases, with 14 bases left between them. The V gene's germline CDR1 is MNHEY and CDR2 SVGAGI. The CDR3, as DNA: TGTGCCAGCAGTTACGGGTCCGCCGGGGGGCCCCAGCATTTT. Translating it yields CASSYGSAGGPQHF.

The chain uses TRBV6-1 and TRBJ1-2; 12 bases are a match to TRBD1. CDR3 size: 15 residues. Per the germline V gene, CDR1 is MNHNS and CDR2 is SASEGT. J was trimmed by 6 bases and V by 6 bases; bases with no gene match: 8. CDR3 coding DNA: TGTGCCAGCAGGACCCCGGGACAGGGGGCAGATGGCTACACCTTC. As protein: CASRTPGQGADGYTF.

The chain carries TRBV28 and TRBJ1-6; 8 bases line up with TRBD1. Unmatched junction bases numbered 8, after V lost 4 bases and J lost 6 bases. The CDR3 has 16 residues. Germline lookup yields CDR1 MDHEN and CDR2 SYDVKM. In DNA, the CDR3 is TGTGCCAGCAGTTGGGGACAGGCGATCGCTAATTCACCCCTCCACTTT. It encodes CASSWGQAIANSPLHF.

This rearrangement joins TRBV7-8 to TRBJ2-7; possible D gene TRBD2, 7 bases. Germline CDR1 SGHVS, CDR2 FQNEAQ. Trimming pared 2 bases from V and 2 bases from J, leaving 13 bases between. This CDR3 contains 15 residues. CDR3 sequence: CASSLQGGGPYEQYF. CDR3 sequence (DNA): TGTGCCAGCAGCTTACAGGGAGGGGGACCCTACGAGCAGTACTTC. Combining the CDR3 with reference TRBV7-8 and TRBJ2-7 gives the whole variable domain GAGVSQSPRYKVAKRGQDVALRCDPISGHVSLFWYQQALGQGPEFLTYFQNEAQLDKSGLPSDRFFAERPEGSVSTLKIQRTQQEDSAVYLCASSLQGGGPYEQYFGPGTRLTVT.

This clone was seen a single time. The CDR3, as DNA: TGTGCCAGCAGCTTAAGTCTCAGATCCTACGAGCAGTACTTC. As protein: CASSLSLRSYEQYF. The rearrangement joins TRBV7-9 to TRBJ2-7; no firm D call. The CDR3 length is 14 residues. Trimming removed 2 bases from V and 1 base from J, with 9 bases in between. Germline lookup yields CDR1 SEHNR and CDR2 FQNEAQ (reference sequence).

The chain links TRBV7-9 to TRBJ2-5; possibly TRBD2 for D (6 bases). The CDR3 runs 16 residues. The germline V gene has CDR1 SEHNR and CDR2 FQNEAQ (reference sequence). Trimming stripped 1 base from V and 2 bases from J, with 14 bases between. This CDR3 reads CASSLGVGGTQETQYF. DNA for the CDR3: TGTGCCAGCAGCTTAGGGGTCGGGGGTACTCAAGAGACCCAGTACTTC.

The gene calls are TRBV6-4 and TRBJ1-1; D is uncertain. From germline, CDR1 is MRHNA and CDR2 SNTAGT. The CDR3 consists of 13 residues. The V end was cut by 4 bases, the J end by 7 bases, with 13 bases between. CDR3 coding DNA: TGTGCCAGCAGTGCTTCGACACGGTTTGAAGCTTTCTTT. Amino acids: CASSASTRFEAFF.

This chain links TRBV5-1 with TRBJ1-1; 10 bases agree with TRBD1. The CDR3 totals 14 residues. Trimming at V came to 4 bases and at J to 1 base, leaving 1 base not matched to a gene. Germline CDR1 reads SGHRS; CDR2 reads YFSETQ. CDR3 in DNA: TGCGCCAGCAGCAGGACAGGGGGGAACACTGAAGCTTTCTTT. This codes for CASSRTGGNTEAFF. Drawing the rest from reference TRBV5-1 and TRBJ1-1, the complete variable domain is KAGVTQTPRYLIKTRGQQVTLSCSPISGHRSVSWYQQTPGQGLQFLFEYFSETQRNKGNFPGRFSGRQFSNSRSEMNVSTLELGDSALYLCASSRTGGNTEAFFGQGTRLTVV.

This clone has a handful of counts. The rearrangement uses TRBV18 and TRBJ2-2; 8 nucleotides align to TRBD2. The trim removed 2 bases at V and 5 bases at J, leaving 10 bases unmatched. The germline gives CDR1 KGHSH, CDR2 LQKENI. This CDR3 has 17 residues. CDR3: CASSPSGGARRTGELFF. CDR3 nucleotide sequence: TGTGCCAGCTCACCATCCGGGGGGGCCAGGCGAACCGGGGAGCTGTTTTTT.

This clone has just one count. The gene calls are TRBV6-5 and TRBJ1-2; possible D gene TRBD1, 5 bases. Trimming left V 0 bases short and J 7 bases short, with 15 bases between. Germline V gives CDR1 MNHEY, CDR2 SVGAGI. There are 15 residues in the CDR3. In nucleotides, the CDR3 is TGTGCCAGCAGTTACTCGGGGGAGGGGTCTTTTGGCTACACCTTC. It is translated as CASSYSGEGSFGYTF.